These T cell receptor beta chains were read from a single sample in a study of molecular identifiers for immune sequencing clone quantification. TCRdb used MiXCR to reprocess the PCR reads, holding one entry per CDR3 protein. Of a few hundred thousand distinct CDR3 sequences listed, about 23% are singletons. The specimen was naive CD8+ T cells from blood, with Jurkat cell RNA spiked in. The receptors here all came from a human donor in good health. Some libraries in this study had Jurkat cell RNA spiked in. Each CDR3 is given with its conserved first and last residue. A D gene is named only where the DNA matches it firmly. For some rows the clone size is stated as once, few or many, or as a class when expanded; others skip it.

TRBJ2-7	TRBD1	-	TRBV28	CASSFFRGRTDEQYF	TGTGCCAGCAGTTTCTTCAGGGGGCGAACAGACGAGCAGTACTTC
TRBJ2-1	TRBD2	-	TRBV7-9	CASSLVGGLDEQFF	TGTGCCAGCAGCTTAGTGGGGGGGTTGGATGAGCAGTTCTTC
TRBJ2-1	TRBD1	many	TRBV12-3/TRBV12-4	CASGTGDGNEQFF	TGTGCCAGCGGGACAGGGGACGGGAATGAGCAGTTCTTC
TRBJ1-6	-	many	TRBV3-1	CASSQDQQVDGSPLHF	TGTGCCAGCAGCCAAGATCAACAGGTCGACGGTTCACCCCTCCACTTT
TRBJ2-7	TRBD1	many	TRBV19	CASSVQGARYEQYF	TGTGCCAGTAGTGTACAGGGGGCGCGCTACGAGCAGTACTTC
TRBJ2-3	TRBD2	-	TRBV7-9	CASSTQTSGYTDTQYF	TGTGCCAGCAGCACCCAAACTAGCGGCTACACAGATACGCAGTATTTT
TRBJ2-7	-	-	TRBV28	CASSSYRVTDEQYF	TGTGCCAGCAGTTCCTACAGGGTAACCGACGAGCAGTACTTC
TRBJ2-7	-	many	TRBV20-1	CSAQLTDSYEQYF	TGCAGTGCCCAACTGACGGACTCCTACGAGCAGTACTTC
TRBJ1-5	-	few	TRBV12-3/TRBV12-4	CASTQSGWNQPQHF	TGTGCCAGCACCCAGTCGGGTTGGAATCAGCCCCAGCATTTT
TRBJ2-7	-	many	TRBV28	CASSSRGFYEQYF	TGTGCCAGCAGTTCCCGGGGGTTCTACGAGCAGTACTTC
TRBJ2-3	-	few	TRBV6-2/TRBV6-3	CASGGSIPGQFTDTQYF	TGTGCCAGCGGGGGGTCAATCCCGGGACAGTTCACAGATACGCAGTATTTT
TRBJ2-1	TRBD2	few	TRBV20-1	CSASGLAGTTSYNEQFF	TGCAGTGCCTCCGGACTAGCGGGGACTACCTCCTACAATGAGCAGTTCTTC
TRBJ2-1	TRBD2	many	TRBV12-3/TRBV12-4	CASRWGGGPDEQFF	TGTGCCAGCAGATGGGGCGGGGGGCCCGATGAGCAGTTCTTC
TRBJ2-3	-	-	TRBV7-9	CASSLDKDTQYF	TGTGCCAGCAGCTTAGACAAAGATACGCAGTATTTT
TRBJ2-5	-	few	TRBV5-4	CASSLVDTEETQYF	TGTGCCAGCAGCTTGGTAGATACCGAAGAGACCCAGTACTTC
TRBJ2-3	-	many	TRBV13	CASSLIKDTSTDTQYF	TGTGCCAGCAGCTTAATTAAGGACACAAGCACAGATACGCAGTATTTT
TRBJ2-3	-	many	TRBV2	CASSEAVYSTDTQYF	TGTGCCAGCAGTGAAGCGGTGTACAGTACAGATACGCAGTATTTT
TRBJ2-7	-	few	TRBV2	CASIDSGHRSYEQYF	TGTGCCAGCATAGATTCGGGACACCGCTCCTACGAGCAGTACTTC
TRBJ2-1	-	many	TRBV9	CASSVNNEQFF	TGTGCCAGCAGCGTCAATAACGAACAGTTCTTC
TRBJ2-7	-	few	TRBV7-9	CASSFRQDGYEQYF	TGTGCCAGCAGCTTCCGGCAGGATGGGTACGAGCAGTACTTC
TRBJ2-1	-	-	TRBV3-1	CASSQEDVGYNEQFF	TGTGCCAGCAGCCAAGAAGACGTGGGGTACAATGAGCAGTTCTTC
TRBJ1-1	-	many	TRBV5-1	CASSHGSTEAFF	TGCGCCAGCAGCCACGGGAGTACTGAAGCTTTCTTT
TRBJ1-1	-	-	TRBV18	CASSPPALENTEAFF	TGTGCCAGCTCACCACCGGCGTTGGAGAACACTGAAGCTTTCTTT
TRBJ2-1	TRBD2	-	TRBV4-1	CASSQGTSGAHNEQFF	TGCGCCAGCAGCCAAGGGACTAGCGGGGCCCACAATGAGCAGTTCTTC
TRBJ2-5	TRBD1	many	TRBV19	CASSIYSGTGQETQYF	TGTGCCAGTAGTATTTACTCCGGGACAGGCCAAGAGACCCAGTACTTC
TRBJ2-1	TRBD2	-	TRBV4-2	CASSQVAEGLAGYEQFF	TGTGCCAGCAGCCAAGTAGCTGAGGGACTAGCGGGATATGAGCAGTTCTTC
TRBJ2-7	-	many	TRBV14	CASSQIARYEQYF	TGTGCCAGCAGCCAAATCGCCCGTTACGAGCAGTACTTC
TRBJ1-5	-	-	TRBV6-2/TRBV6-3	CASSDIPGRTGNQPQHF	TGTGCCAGCAGTGATATCCCCGGTCGTACGGGCAATCAGCCCCAGCATTTT
TRBJ2-5	TRBD1	-	TRBV6-2/TRBV6-3	CASSKWDRGVETQYF	TGTGCCAGCAGTAAATGGGACAGGGGTGTAGAGACCCAGTACTTC
TRBJ1-1	-	few	TRBV15	CATSSEKGGLNTEAFF	TGTGCCACCAGCTCGGAAAAGGGGGGGCTGAACACTGAAGCTTTCTTT
TRBJ1-6	-	many	TRBV6-5	CASSYSPQGNSPLHF	TGTGCCAGCAGTTACTCGCCACAGGGTAATTCACCCCTCCACTTT
TRBJ2-7	-	many	TRBV12-3/TRBV12-4	CASSLGGTYTYEQYF	TGTGCCAGCAGTTTAGGCGGGACGTATACCTACGAGCAGTACTTC
TRBJ2-7	TRBD2	many	TRBV7-2	CASSLGASGVFAYEQYF	TGTGCCAGCAGCTTAGGGGCTAGCGGGGTTTTTGCCTACGAGCAGTACTTC
TRBJ2-5	-	-	TRBV6-2/TRBV6-3	CASSSPGLEETRYF	TGTGCCAGCAGTTCCCCTGGGTTAGAAGAGACCCGGTACTTC
TRBJ2-7	TRBD1	-	TRBV19	CASSTKGQGAGEQHF	TGTGCCAGTAGTACGAAAGGACAGGGGGCTGGCGAGCAGCACTTC
TRBJ2-3	-	many	TRBV29-1	CSVDTGATDTQYF	TGCAGCGTTGACACCGGGGCCACAGATACGCAGTATTTT
TRBJ2-7	-	-	TRBV12-3/TRBV12-4	CASSLAGEPYF	TGTGCCAGCAGTTTAGCGGGGGAGCCGTACTTC
TRBJ2-5	-	few	TRBV23-1	CASSQPRGDTQETQYF	TGCGCCAGCAGTCAACCAAGAGGGGACACACAAGAGACCCAGTACTTC
TRBJ1-3	-	few	TRBV7-9	CASSTPRAPIYF	TGTGCCAGCAGCACCCCGCGTGCTCCCATATATTTT
TRBJ1-2	-	few	TRBV5-6	CASSLDSGQIYGYTF	TGTGCCAGCAGCTTGGATTCCGGACAGATCTATGGCTACACCTTC
TRBJ1-1	TRBD1	-	TRBV6-6	CASRYETGDMNTEAFF	TGTGCCAGCCGTTACGAGACAGGGGATATGAACACTGAAGCTTTCTTT
TRBJ2-3	-	once	TRBV12-5	CTSGDKYSNTDTQYF	TGTACTAGTGGCGACAAGTATTCTAACACAGATACGCAGTATTTT
TRBJ2-5	TRBD1	once	TRBV27	CASRTGQEYQEPQYF	TGTGCCAGCAGAACGGGACAGGAGTACCAAGAGCCCCAGTACTTC
TRBJ2-7	-	-	TRBV4-3	CASSQGASPTYEQYF	TGCGCCAGCAGCCAAGGGGCTTCGCCTACCTACGAGCAGTACTTC
TRBJ1-2	-	-	TRBV4-3	CASSQDRRGLYGYTF	TGCGCCAGCAGCCAAGATCGCAGGGGACTCTATGGCTACACCTTC
TRBJ2-3	TRBD1	many	TRBV29-1	CSGRDRDTDTQYF	TGCAGCGGCCGGGACAGGGACACAGATACGCAGTATTTT
TRBJ1-1	-	many	TRBV7-9	CASSPDLTGRVTEAFF	TGTGCCAGCAGCCCGGACCTTACTGGTAGGGTCACTGAAGCTTTCTTT
TRBJ1-6	-	-	TRBV5-1	CASSADRPGSYNSPLHF	TGCGCCAGCAGCGCTGACAGGCCTGGCTCCTATAATTCACCCCTCCACTTT
TRBJ1-5	-	few	TRBV11-1	CASSLLKWPSNQPQHF	TGTGCCAGCAGCTTACTCAAGTGGCCAAGCAATCAGCCCCAGCATTTT
TRBJ2-2	-	many	TRBV20-1	CSAKGLYTGELFF	TGCAGTGCCAAGGGACTTTACACCGGGGAGCTGTTTTTT
TRBJ2-3	TRBD1	many	TRBV12-3/TRBV12-4	CASSARTGASTDTQYF	TGTGCCAGCAGTGCCCGGACAGGGGCTAGCACAGATACGCAGTATTTT
TRBJ2-7	TRBD2	many	TRBV28	CASSFRGREASYEQYF	TGTGCCAGCAGTTTCCGAGGGCGGGAGGCTTCCTACGAGCAGTACTTC
TRBJ2-3	-	-	TRBV2	CASSEGARMGTDTQYF	TGTGCCAGCAGTGAAGGGGCACGGATGGGCACAGATACGCAGTATTTT
TRBJ2-3	TRBD1	few	TRBV7-9	CASSSRGQVSTDTQYF	TGTGCCAGCAGCTCGAGGGGACAGGTTAGCACAGATACGCAGTATTTT
TRBJ2-7	TRBD1	many	TRBV7-2	CASSLPLDRGVDRTYEQYF	TGTGCCAGCAGCTTACCCCTTGACAGGGGGGTCGATAGGACTTACGAGCAGTACTTC
TRBJ2-7	-	few	TRBV4-1	CASSQVALGYEQYF	TGCGCCAGCAGCCAAGTGGCCCTGGGCTACGAGCAGTACTTC
TRBJ1-1	-	-	TRBV4-2	CASSQGEAASFPMNTEAFF	TGTGCCAGCAGCCAAGGAGAGGCAGCCTCCTTCCCTATGAACACTGAAGCTTTCTTT
TRBJ1-2	-	-	TRBV28	CASSLLGEVYGYTF	TGTGCCAGCAGTTTGTTGGGGGAAGTCTATGGCTACACCTTC
TRBJ2-1	-	-	TRBV19	CASSPGTAIAQFF	TGTGCCAGTAGTCCAGGAACCGCAATCGCGCAGTTCTTC
TRBJ2-7	-	few	TRBV30	CAWSVWDNSYEQYF	TGTGCCTGGAGTGTATGGGACAACTCCTACGAGCAGTACTTC